The clone carrying this T cell receptor beta chain was detected once. From blood CD8+ and CD4+ T cells, TCR beta sequences were generated. The study used treatment-naive patients who had stable or active relapsing-remitting disease as multiple sclerosis controls. The authors reverse transcribed about 0.5 to 1 ug RNA with random hexamers. Via MiXCR, TCRdb re-called the immunoSEQ multiplex PCR reads, giving one row per CDR3 protein. In the table there are 200,000 or so distinct CDR3 sequences, approximately 94% of which are singletons. Germline CDR1 SQVTM, CDR2 ANQGSEA. This CDR3 has 11 residues. The V end lost 3 bases, the J end lost 2 bases, and 1 base lay between the germline ends. This sample was included in a study of CD8 T cells in Susac syndrome.

The rearrangement uses TRBV29-1 and TRBJ2-2; D is uncertain. The sequence was collected from a human donor with multiple sclerosis. Sequencing input: CD4+ T cells from PBMCs. The CDR3 nucleotides are TGCAGCGTTGACAACACCGGGGAGCTGTTTTTT. This sequence encodes CSVDNTGELFF.